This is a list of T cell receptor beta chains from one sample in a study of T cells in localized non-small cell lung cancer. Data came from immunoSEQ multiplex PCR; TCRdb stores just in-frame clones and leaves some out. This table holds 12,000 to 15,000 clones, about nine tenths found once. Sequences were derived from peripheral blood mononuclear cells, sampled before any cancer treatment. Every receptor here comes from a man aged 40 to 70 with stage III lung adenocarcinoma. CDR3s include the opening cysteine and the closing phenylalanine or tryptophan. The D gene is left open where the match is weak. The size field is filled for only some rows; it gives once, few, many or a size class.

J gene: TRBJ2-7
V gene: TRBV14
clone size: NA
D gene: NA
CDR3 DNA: TGTGCCAGCAGCCAAGAATCCGGGGGAACAGACGAGCAGTACTTC
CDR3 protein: CASSQESGGTDEQYF

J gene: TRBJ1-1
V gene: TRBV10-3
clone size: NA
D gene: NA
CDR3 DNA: TGTGCCATCAGCCAGGGGAACACTGAAGCTTTCTTT
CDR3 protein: CAISQGNTEAFF

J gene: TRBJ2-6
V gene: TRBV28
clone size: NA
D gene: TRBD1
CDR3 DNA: TGTGCCAGCAGCCGCACAGGGGCCCACTCTGGGGCCAACGTCCTGACTTTC
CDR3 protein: CASSRTGAHSGANVLTF

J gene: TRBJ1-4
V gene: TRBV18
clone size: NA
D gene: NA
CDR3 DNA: TGTGCCAGCTCACCACGCGGGGGCTTGAGAGAAAAACTGTTTTTT
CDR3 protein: CASSPRGGLREKLFF

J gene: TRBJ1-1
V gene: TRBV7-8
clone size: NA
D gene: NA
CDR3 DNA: TGTGCCAGCAGCCCGGGGACGTCGAACACTGAAGCTTTCTTT
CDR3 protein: CASSPGTSNTEAFF

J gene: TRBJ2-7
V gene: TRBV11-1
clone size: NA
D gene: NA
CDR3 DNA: TGTGCCAGCAGCTTAGGTCTGGGGGCCAACGAGCAGTACTTC
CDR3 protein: CASSLGLGANEQYF

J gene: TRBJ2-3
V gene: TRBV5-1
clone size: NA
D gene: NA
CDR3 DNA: TGCGCCAGCAGCTTACAGGGAGATGATACGCAGTATTTT
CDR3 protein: CASSLQGDDTQYF

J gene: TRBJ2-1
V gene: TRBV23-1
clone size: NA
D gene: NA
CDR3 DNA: TGCGCCAGCAAAGAGCGGGCCCGCCCCTACAATGAGCAGTTCTTC
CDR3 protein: CASKERARPYNEQFF

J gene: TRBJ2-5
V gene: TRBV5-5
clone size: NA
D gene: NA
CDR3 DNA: TGTGCCAGCAGCTTCCTCGACTTTCAAGAAGAGACCCAGTACTTC
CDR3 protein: CASSFLDFQEETQYF

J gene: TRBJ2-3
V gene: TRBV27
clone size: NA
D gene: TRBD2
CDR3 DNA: TGTGCCAGCAGGACTAGCGGTTTCACAGATACGCAGTATTTT
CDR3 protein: CASRTSGFTDTQYF

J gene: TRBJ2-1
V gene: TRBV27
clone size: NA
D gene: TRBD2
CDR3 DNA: TGTGCCAGCAGTTTACGGACTAGCGGCTCCTACAATGAGCAGTTCTTC
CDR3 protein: CASSLRTSGSYNEQFF

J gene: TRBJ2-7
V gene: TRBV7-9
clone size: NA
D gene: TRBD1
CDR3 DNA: TGTGCCAGCAGCCGAAGGGACAGAGCCTACGAGCAGTACTTC
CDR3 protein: CASSRRDRAYEQYF

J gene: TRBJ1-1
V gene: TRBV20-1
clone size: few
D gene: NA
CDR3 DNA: TGCAGTGTCCCTGGGACACTTGAAGCTTTCTTT
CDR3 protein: CSVPGTLEAFF

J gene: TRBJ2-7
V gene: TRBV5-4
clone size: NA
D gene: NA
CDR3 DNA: TGTGCCAGCAGCTTGGTAGGAAGAGACGAGCAGTACTTC
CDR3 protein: CASSLVGRDEQYF

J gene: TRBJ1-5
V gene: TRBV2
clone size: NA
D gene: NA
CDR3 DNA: TGTGCCAGCAATTCCGGGACAAGCAATAGCAATCAGCCCCAGCATTTT
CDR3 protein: CASNSGTSNSNQPQHF

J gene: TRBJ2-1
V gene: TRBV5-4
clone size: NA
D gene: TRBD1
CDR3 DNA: TGTGCCAGCAGCGGCTCCGGGACAGGGCGGCATGAGCAGTTCTTC
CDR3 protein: CASSGSGTGRHEQFF

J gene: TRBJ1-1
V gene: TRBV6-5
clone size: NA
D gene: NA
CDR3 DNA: TGTGCCAGCAGTCGGACAGTATTGAACACTGAAGCTTTCTTT
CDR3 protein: CASSRTVLNTEAFF

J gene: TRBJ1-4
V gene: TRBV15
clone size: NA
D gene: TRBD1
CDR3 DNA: TGTGCCACCAGCAATACCGGGACAGGGGAAAAACTGTTTTTT
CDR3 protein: CATSNTGTGEKLFF

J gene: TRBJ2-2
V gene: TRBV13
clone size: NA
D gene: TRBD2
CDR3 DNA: TGTGCCAGCAGCTCGTCCCGTAGCGGGAGGGCCTCCGGGGAGCTGTTTTTT
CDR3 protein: CASSSSRSGRASGELFF

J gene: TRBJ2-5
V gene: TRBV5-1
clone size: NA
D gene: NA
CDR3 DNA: TGCGCCAGCAGCTTGCTCAGTTTCCAAGAGACCCAGTACTTC
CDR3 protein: CASSLLSFQETQYF

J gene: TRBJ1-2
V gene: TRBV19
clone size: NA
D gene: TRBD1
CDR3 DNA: TGTGCCAGTAGTATACCGGGACAGGGGATCTATGGCTACACCTTC
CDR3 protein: CASSIPGQGIYGYTF

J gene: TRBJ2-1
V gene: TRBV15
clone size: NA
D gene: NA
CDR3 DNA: TGTGCCACCAGCAGAGGGGACCCCCTCGGGGGCAATGAGCAGTTCTTC
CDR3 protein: CATSRGDPLGGNEQFF

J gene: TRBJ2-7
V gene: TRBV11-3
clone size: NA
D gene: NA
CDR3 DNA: TGTGCCAGCAGCTTAGATCCGGTCCGGGAGCAGTACTTC
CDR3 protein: CASSLDPVREQYF

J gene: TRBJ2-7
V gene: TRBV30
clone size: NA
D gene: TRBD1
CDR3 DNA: TGTGCCTGGAGAACAGACAGGGACGAGCAGTACTTC
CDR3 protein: CAWRTDRDEQYF

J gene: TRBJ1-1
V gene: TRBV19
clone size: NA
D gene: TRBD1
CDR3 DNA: TGTGCCAGTATTCGGACAGGGGACAAGAACACTGAAGCTTTCTTT
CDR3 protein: CASIRTGDKNTEAFF

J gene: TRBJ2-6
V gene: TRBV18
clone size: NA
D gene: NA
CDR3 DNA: TGTGCCAGCTCACAACCTGGGAGCTCTGGGGCCAACGTCCTGACTTTC
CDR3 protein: CASSQPGSSGANVLTF

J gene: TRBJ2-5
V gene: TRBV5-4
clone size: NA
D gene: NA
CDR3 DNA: TGTGCCAGCAGGTCGGACTTCTGGGGGGAGACCCAGTACTTC
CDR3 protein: CASRSDFWGETQYF

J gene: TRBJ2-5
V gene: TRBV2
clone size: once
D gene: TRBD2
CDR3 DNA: TGTGCCAGCAGAGCGGGACTAGCGGAAGAGACCCAGTACTTC
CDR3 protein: CASRAGLAEETQYF

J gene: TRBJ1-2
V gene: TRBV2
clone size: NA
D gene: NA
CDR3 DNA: TGTGCCAGCAGTGAGAGGGGGAAAAACTATGGCTACACCTTC
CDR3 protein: CASSERGKNYGYTF

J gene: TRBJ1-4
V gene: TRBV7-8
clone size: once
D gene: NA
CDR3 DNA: TGTGCCAGCAGCCCTGGGACGGAAAAACTGTTTTTT
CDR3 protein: CASSPGTEKLFF

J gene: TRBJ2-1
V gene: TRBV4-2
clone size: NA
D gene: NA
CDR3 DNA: TGTGCCAGCAGCCAAGACCTAGTGAGAGGGCAGTTCTTC
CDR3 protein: CASSQDLVRGQFF

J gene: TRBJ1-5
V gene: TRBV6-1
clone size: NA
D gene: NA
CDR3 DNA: TGTGCCAGCAGTGAAGCGATCGGGGTAAACAATCAGCCCCAGCATTTT
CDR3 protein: CASSEAIGVNNQPQHF

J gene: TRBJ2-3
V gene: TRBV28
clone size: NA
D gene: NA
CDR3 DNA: TGTGCCAGCAGTTTATTAGGGACAGATACGCAGTATTTT
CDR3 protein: CASSLLGTDTQYF

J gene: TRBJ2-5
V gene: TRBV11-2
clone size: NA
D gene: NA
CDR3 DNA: TGTGCCAGCGGGAGAGGCGACCAAGAGACCCAGTACTTC
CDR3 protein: CASGRGDQETQYF

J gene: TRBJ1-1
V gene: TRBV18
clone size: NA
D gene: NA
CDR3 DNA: TGTGCCAGCTCACCACCGGTAAGAGGCACTGAAGCTTTCTTT
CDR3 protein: CASSPPVRGTEAFF

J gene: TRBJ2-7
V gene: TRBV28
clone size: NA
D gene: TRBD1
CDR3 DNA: TGTGCCAGCGGGGACAGGTCCTACGAGCAGTACTTC
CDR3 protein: CASGDRSYEQYF

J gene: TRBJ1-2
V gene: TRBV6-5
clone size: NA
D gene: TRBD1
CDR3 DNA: TGTGCCAGCAGTTACGGACAGGGGAACTATGGCTACACCTTC
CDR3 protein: CASSYGQGNYGYTF

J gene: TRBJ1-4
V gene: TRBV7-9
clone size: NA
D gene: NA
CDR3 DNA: TGTGCCAGCAGCTTAGGAGAAATGGGTGAAAAACTGTTTTTT
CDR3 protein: CASSLGEMGEKLFF

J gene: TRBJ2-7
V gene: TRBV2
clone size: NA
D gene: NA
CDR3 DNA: TGTGCCAGCAGTGACCACGGTGGCTCCTACGAGCAGTACTTC
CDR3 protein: CASSDHGGSYEQYF

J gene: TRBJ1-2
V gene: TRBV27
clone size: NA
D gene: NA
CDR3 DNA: TGTGCCAGCAGTTTTGGGGGGCGAAACTATGGCTACACCTTC
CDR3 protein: CASSFGGRNYGYTF

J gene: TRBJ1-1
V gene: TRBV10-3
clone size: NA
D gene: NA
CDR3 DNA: TGTGCCATCAGTGAGAAGGACAGCTACACTGAAGCTTTCTTT
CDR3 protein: CAISEKDSYTEAFF

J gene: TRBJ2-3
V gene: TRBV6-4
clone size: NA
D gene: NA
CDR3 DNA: TGTGCCAGCAGTGGAAGGTCCTTTGCAGATACGCAGTATTTT
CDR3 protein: CASSGRSFADTQYF

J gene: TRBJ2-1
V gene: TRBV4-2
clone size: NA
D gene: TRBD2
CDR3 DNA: TGTGCCAGCAGCCCGGGACTAGCGGGAGTATATGAGCAGTTCTTC
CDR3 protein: CASSPGLAGVYEQFF

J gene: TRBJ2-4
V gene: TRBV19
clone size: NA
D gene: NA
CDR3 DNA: TGTGCCAGTAGTCAGGGGGGCGCGGGAAACATTCAGTACTTC
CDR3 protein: CASSQGGAGNIQYF

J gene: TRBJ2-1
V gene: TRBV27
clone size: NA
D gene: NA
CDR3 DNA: TGTGCCAGCAGTTCACAGCAGCATACCAAATCAGGGGCGACATACAATGAGCAGTTCTTC
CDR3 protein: CASSSQQHTKSGATYNEQFF

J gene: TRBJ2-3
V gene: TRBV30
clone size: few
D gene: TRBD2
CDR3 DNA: TGTGCCTGGAGTGTAGGACTAGCGACAGATACGCAGTATTTT
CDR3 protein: CAWSVGLATDTQYF